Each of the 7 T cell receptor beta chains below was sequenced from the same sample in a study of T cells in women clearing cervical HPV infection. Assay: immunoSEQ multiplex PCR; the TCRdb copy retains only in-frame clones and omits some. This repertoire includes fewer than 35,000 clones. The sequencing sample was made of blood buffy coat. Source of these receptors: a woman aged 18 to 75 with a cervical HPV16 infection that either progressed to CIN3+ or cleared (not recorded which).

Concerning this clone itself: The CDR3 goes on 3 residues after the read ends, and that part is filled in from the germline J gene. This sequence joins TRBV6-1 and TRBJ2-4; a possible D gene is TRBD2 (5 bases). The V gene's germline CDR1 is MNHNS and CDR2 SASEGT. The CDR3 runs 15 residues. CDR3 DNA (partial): TGTGCCAGCAGTGAATGGGCGGGCAGAAGCTATGGT. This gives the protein CASSEWAGRSYG. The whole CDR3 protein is CASSEWAGRSYGQYF.

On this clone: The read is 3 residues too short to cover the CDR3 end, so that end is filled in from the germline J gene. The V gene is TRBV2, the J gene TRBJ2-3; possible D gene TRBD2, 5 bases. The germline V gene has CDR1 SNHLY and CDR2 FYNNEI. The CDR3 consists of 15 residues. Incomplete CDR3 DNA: TGTGCCAGCAGTGTAGAGGGCGGGTATGGGCAGCCG. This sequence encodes CASSVEGGYGQP. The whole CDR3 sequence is CASSVEGGYGQPQYF.

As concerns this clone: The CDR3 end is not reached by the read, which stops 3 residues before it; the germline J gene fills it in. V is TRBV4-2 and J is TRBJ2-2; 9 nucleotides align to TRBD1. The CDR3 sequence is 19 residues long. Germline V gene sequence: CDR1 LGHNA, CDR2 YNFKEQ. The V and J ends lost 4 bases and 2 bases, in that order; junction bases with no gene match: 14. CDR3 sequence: CASSPLTGTGPPNTGELFF. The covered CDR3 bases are TGTGCCAGCAGCCCATTGACCGGGACAGGGCCTCCCAACACCGGGGAG.

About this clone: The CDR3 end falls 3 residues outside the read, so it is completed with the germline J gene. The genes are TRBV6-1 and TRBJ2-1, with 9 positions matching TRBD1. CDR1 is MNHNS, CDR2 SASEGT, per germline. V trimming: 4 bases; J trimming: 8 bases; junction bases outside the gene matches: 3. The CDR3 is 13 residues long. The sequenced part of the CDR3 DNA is TGTGCCAGCAGTGTACAGGGGGCCGATGAG. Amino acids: CASSVQGADE. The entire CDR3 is CASSVQGADEQFF.

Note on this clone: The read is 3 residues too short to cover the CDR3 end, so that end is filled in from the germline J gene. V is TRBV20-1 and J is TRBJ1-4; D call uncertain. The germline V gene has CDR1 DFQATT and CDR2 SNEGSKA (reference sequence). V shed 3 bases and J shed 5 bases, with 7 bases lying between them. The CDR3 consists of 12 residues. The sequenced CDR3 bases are TGCAGTGCTAGCAGAAACAATGAAAAA. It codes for CSASRNNEK. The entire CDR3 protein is CSASRNNEKLFF.

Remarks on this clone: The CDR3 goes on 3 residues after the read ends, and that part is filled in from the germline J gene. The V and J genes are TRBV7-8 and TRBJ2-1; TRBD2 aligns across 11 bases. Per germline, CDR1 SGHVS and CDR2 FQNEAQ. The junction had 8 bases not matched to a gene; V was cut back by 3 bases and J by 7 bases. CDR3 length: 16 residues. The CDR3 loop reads CASSFKGLAEKNEQFF. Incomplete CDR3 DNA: TGTGCCAGCAGCTTCAAGGGACTAGCGGAAAAAAATGAG.

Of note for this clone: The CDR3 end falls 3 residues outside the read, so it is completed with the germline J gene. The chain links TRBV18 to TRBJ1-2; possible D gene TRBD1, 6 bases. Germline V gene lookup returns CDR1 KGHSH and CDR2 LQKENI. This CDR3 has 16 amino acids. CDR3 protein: CASSPQTTGLDYDYTF. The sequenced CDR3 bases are TGTGCCAGCTCACCCCAGACGACAGGCCTTGACTACGAC.